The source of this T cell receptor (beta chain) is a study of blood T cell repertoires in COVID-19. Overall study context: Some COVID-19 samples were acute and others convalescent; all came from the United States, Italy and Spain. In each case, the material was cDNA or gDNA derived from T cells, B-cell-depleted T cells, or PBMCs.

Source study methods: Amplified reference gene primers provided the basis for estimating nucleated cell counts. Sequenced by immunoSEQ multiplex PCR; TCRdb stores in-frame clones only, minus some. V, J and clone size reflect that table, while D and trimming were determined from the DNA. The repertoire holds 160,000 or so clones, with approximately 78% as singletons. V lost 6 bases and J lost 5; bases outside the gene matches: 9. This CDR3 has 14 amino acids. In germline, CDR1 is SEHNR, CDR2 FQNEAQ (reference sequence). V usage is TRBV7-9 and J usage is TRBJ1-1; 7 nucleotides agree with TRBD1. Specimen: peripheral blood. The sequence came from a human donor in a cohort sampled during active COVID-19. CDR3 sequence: CASRPRGLGTEAFF. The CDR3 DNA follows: TGTGCCAGCAGACCGAGGGGGCTGGGAACTGAAGCTTTCTTT.